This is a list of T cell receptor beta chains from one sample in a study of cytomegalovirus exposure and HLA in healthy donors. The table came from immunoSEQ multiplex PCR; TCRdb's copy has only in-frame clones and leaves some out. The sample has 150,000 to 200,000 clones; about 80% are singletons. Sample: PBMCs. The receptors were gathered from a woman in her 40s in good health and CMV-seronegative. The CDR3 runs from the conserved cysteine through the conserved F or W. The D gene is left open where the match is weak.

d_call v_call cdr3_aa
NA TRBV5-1 CASSLEAGLGELFF
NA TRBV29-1 CSVGREGPHTQYF
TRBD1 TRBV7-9 CASSPGQGQETQYF
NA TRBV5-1 CASSVKPGEETQYF
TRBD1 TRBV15 CATSRTRTGISAGELFF
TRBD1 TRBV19 CATTDRGLYEQYF
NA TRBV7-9 CSSIGAGWPLF
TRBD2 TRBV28 CASSFRPPGLAGIYNEQFF
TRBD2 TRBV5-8 CASSLPGGSTDTQYF
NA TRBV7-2 CASRTGGIGNTEAFF
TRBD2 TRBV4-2 CASSPSPGLAGVIGELFF
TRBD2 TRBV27 CASSLMAGVWREQYF
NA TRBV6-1 CASSEIFRGEDPNTQYF
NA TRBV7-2 CASSLGGDQPQHF
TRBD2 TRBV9 CASSPKGLAGFHEQYF
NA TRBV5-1 CASSRDNRETQYF
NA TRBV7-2 CASSLPGADTQYF
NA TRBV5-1 CASSSFGSSSTDTQYF
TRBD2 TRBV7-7 CALREGSGELFF
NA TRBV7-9 CASSEAGDNQPQHF
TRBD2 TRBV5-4 CASSWRTSGNNEQFF
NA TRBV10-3 CAIRTTASSGNTIYF
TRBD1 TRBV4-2 CASSQETGTEDKANYGYTF
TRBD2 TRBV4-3 CASSQAPLAASTDTQYF
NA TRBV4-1 CASSLSTGSYNEQFF
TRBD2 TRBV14 CASSFSGRVETQYF
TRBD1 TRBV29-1 CSVQTGGGQPQHF
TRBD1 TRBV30 CAWTGQGGTEAFF
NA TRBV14 CASSHHRYLETQYF
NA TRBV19 CASSIGPSSYEQYF
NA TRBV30 CASNRVRAMVGELFF
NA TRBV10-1 CASSDLGGLSGANVLTF
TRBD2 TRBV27 CASSVISGLQNNEQFF
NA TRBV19 CASSRGGVATNEKLFF
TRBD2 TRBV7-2 CASSRNPLAGAADTQYF
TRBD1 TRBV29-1 CSALQGAPETQYF
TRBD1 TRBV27 CASVAPPDRAYGYTF
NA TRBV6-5 CASSPTANTEAFF
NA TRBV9 CASSVGLGGGRYNEQFF
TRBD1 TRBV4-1 CASSSGQGQNTEAFF
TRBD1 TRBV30 CACYRGESTEAFF
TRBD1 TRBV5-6 CASSPRGQLNYGYTF